The 8 T cell receptor beta chains below all came from one sample that was sequenced in a study of response to subunit inactivated influenza vaccine. A single record per CDR3 protein comes from TCRdb applying MiXCR to the RT-PCR reads. The sample lists hundreds of thousands of distinct CDR3 sequences; approximately 15% were seen once. This specimen consisted of CD4+ T cells sorted from PBMCs, obtained roughly 24 months after vaccination. These TCRs come from a man between 45 and 75 years old who received an inactivated influenza vaccine.

This clonotype was recorded a few times. The rearrangement uses TRBV21-1 and TRBJ2-6; the table names TRBD2, a call not compared with the DNA. TRBV21-1 is a pseudogene. CDR3 length equals 19 residues. The CDR3 loop is CASSNLVYSPSSGANVLTF. The CDR3 DNA reads as TGTGCCAGCAGCAACTTAGTCTATTCCCCCAGCTCTGGGGCCAACGTCCTGACTTTC.

This clonotype has a count of ten or more. An end of the junction differs from the germline gene, which may be a read error. The chain uses TRBV5-1 and TRBJ2-2; TRBD1 matches at 7 bases. Germline V gives CDR1 SGHRS, CDR2 YFSETQ. The CDR3 covers 15 residues. The CDR3 DNA follows: TGTGCCAGCAGGCCCGGGACAGCGAACACCGGGGAGCTGTTTTTT. Encoded protein: CASRPGTANTGELFF.

The rearrangement links TRBV5-1 to TRBJ2-5; TRBD1 might be the D (5 bases). Per germline, CDR1 SGHRS and CDR2 YFSETQ. There are 14 residues in the CDR3. V lost 1 base and J lost 4, with 11 bases in between. CDR3 loop: CASSLFRAGETQYF. The CDR3 DNA reads TGCGCCAGCAGCTTGTTCAGGGCCGGAGAGACCCAGTACTTC.

The DNA for the CDR3 is TGTGCCATCAGTGACACCGGGACACATCCACAAGAGACCCAGTACTTC. Translating it yields CAISDTGTHPQETQYF. The V gene is TRBV10-3, the J gene TRBJ2-5; D is possibly TRBD1 (6 bases). Trimming removed 3 bases from V and 2 bases from J, with 16 bases in between. CDR1 and CDR2 (germline): ENHRY, SYGVKD. CDR3 size: 16 residues.

The chain recombines TRBV7-2 with TRBJ2-2, with 7 bases lining up with TRBD1. The CDR3 consists of 15 residues. Germline V gene data show CDR1 as SGHTA and CDR2 as FQGNSA. The V gene end was trimmed by 5 bases and the J gene end by 2 bases; junction bases not matched to a gene: 5. DNA for the CDR3: TGTGCCAGCAGCAGACAGGGAGTTAACACCGGGGAGCTGTTTTTT. Translating gives CASSRQGVNTGELFF.

The gene calls are TRBV7-6 and TRBJ2-7, with D perhaps TRBD1 or TRBD2 (5 bases each). The CDR3 is 14 amino acids. Trimming stripped 5 bases from V and 6 bases from J, with 17 bases between. The germline V gene encodes CDR1 SGHVS and CDR2 FNYEAQ. In DNA form, the CDR3 reads TGTGCCAGCAGCCCGGGACCTCAAACGAGCGAGCAGTACTTC. Translating it yields CASSPGPQTSEQYF.

This chain uses TRBV5-4 with TRBJ2-1; TRBD2 is a possible D gene (5 bases). Germline CDR1 SGHNT, CDR2 YYREEE (reference sequence). The CDR3 consists of 14 residues. Trimming stripped 5 bases from V and 0 bases from J, with 9 bases between. The CDR3 protein is CASRGDYSYNEQFF. CDR3 in DNA: TGTGCCAGCAGGGGTGACTACTCCTACAATGAGCAGTTCTTC. The complete variable domain, with remaining parts taken from reference TRBV5-4 and TRBJ2-1, reads ETGVTQSPTHLIKTRGQQVTLRCSSQSGHNTVSWYQQALGQGPQFIFQYYREEENGRGNFPPRFSGLQFPNYSSELNVNALELDDSALYLCASRGDYSYNEQFFGPGTRLTVL.

The rearrangement uses TRBV20-1 and TRBJ2-7; 10 bases are a match to TRBD1. V lost 3 bases and J lost 3; bases outside the gene matches: 5. The germline CDR1 and CDR2 sequences are DFQATT and SNEGSKA (reference sequence). The CDR3 loop spans 14 amino acids. CDR3 in amino acids: CSAREWDRGYEQYF. CDR3 coding DNA: TGCAGTGCTAGGGAGTGGGACAGGGGCTACGAGCAGTACTTC.